The entry below gives a single T cell receptor (beta chain) sequence along with its context. The antigen remains undetermined. The data were taken from a study of shared clonotypes between healthy human individuals. As defined, naive CD8 cells were CD45RO-negative and positively selected for CCR7, with terminally differentiated effector memory CD45RA+ cells excluded. Libraries were prepared by immunoSEQ multiplex PCR; TCRdb keeps only in-frame clonotypes and omits some of them. The sample carries about 2.1 million clones, about 92% recorded once. Study-wide results and caveats: Clonotype sharing among donors likely depends on sequencing depth. Naive subsets usually exceeded memory subsets in estimated richness.

This clonotype originated in a man aged 18-30 years in good health. Some clones in this sample may be carry-over from other donors' samples. The sequencing sample was made of naive CD8+ T cells from PBMCs.

The CDR3 nucleotides are TGCGCCAGCAGCTTGGTCGAACACTCCTACGAGCAGTACTTC. Its translation is CASSLVEHSYEQYF. The chain couples TRBV5-1 to TRBJ2-7; D is unclear. The germline V and J ends were trimmed by 0 bases and 0 bases, with 7 bases remaining between them. CDR3 length equals 14 residues. Germline CDR1 SGHRS, CDR2 YFSETQ. Using reference TRBV5-1 and TRBJ2-7 for the parts outside the CDR3, the full variable domain is KAGVTQTPRYLIKTRGQQVTLSCSPISGHRSVSWYQQTPGQGLQFLFEYFSETQRNKGNFPGRFSGRQFSNSRSEMNVSTLELGDSALYLCASSLVEHSYEQYFGPGTRLTVT.